The clone carrying this TCR beta chain appeared many times. The CDR3 runs 15 residues. Trimming removed 6 bases at V and 0 bases at J, with 14 bases between. Germline V gene data show CDR1 as ENHRY and CDR2 as SYGVKD. These data originate in a study of T cells in Graves' hyperthyroidism and ophthalmopathy. From RNA transcripts, TCR beta CDR3 regions were amplified. The TCR CDR3 first-round RT-PCR relied on the HTBI primer set. TCRdb analysed the multiplex PCR reads with MiXCR anew, one entry per CDR3 protein. Among about 770,000 distinct CDR3 sequences listed, around 19% were seen once. V and J are TRBV10-3 and TRBJ1-1; maybe TRBD1 (6 bases). Sequenced sample: blood. This TCR was recovered from a woman in her forties or fifties with Graves' hyperthyroidism that later progressed to Graves' ophthalmopathy. CDR3 in amino acids: CAIRKDGDMNTEAFF. The DNA for the CDR3 is TGTGCCATCAGGAAGGACGGGGACATGAACACTGAAGCTTTCTTT.